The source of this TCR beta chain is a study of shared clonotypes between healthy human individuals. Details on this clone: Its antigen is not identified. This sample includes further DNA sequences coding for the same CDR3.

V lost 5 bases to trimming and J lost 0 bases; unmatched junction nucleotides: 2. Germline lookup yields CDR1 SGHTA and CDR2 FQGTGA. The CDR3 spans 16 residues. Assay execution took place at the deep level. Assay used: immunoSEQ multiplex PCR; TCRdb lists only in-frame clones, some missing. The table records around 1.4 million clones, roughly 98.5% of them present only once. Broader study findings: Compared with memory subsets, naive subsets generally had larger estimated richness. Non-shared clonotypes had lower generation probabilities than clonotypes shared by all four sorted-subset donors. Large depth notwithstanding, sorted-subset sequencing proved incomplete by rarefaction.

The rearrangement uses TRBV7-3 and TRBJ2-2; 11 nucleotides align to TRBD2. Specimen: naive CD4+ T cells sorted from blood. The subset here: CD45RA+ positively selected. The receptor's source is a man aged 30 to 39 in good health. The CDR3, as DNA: TGTGCCAGCAGCCTGACTAGCGGGGCGAACACCGGGGAGCTGTTTTTT. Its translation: CASSLTSGANTGELFF.